This T cell receptor beta chain emerged from a study of CD8+ T cells in alopecia areata. Germline CDR1 reads GTSNPN; CDR2 reads SVGIG (reference sequence). The CDR3 is 11 amino acids. After removal of 5 bases from V and 5 bases from J, the junction contained 0 bases not matched to a gene. The investigators collected lesional scalp punch biopsies and peripheral blood from alopecia areata patients. The authors sorted CD4+ and CD8+ T cells from PBMCs. Study outcomes and limitations: Sequencing of scalp tissue also captures the resident alphabeta T cells of normal skin. Sharing of TCRs across patients appeared less clear than in mice, possibly for HLA-related reasons.

In the case of this clone: Its antigen is undetermined.

Reverse transcribed after extraction, RNA yielded cDNA as the sequencing template. Using immunoSEQ multiplex PCR, the repertoire was profiled, and TCRdb retains in-frame clones only, with some absent. The repertoire holds fewer than 200,000 clones, 50% to 60% seen once, with roughly 15% in the top ten. The rearrangement joins TRBV30 to TRBJ2-5; TRBD1 matches 9 bases. The sequence was collected from a human donor with alopecia areata. Sequencing used CD4+ T cells sorted from blood, obtained at week 0. CDR3 protein: CAWGQGETQYF. The CDR3 bases are TGTGCCTGGGGACAGGGGGAGACCCAGTACTTC.